Below are 29 T cell receptor beta chains sequenced from a single sample in a study of OX40 agonist ivuxolimab in advanced cancers. Sequenced by immunoSEQ multiplex PCR; TCRdb stores in-frame clones only, minus some. This table holds about 160,000 clones, 85% to 95% found once. Material: CD4+ or CD8+ T cells sorted from blood, obtained in a trial of the OX40 agonist ivuxolimab. The receptors originated from an adult with an advanced solid tumor such as melanoma, head and neck, liver or kidney cancer.

This chain joins TRBV7-2 and TRBJ2-7, with unresolved D. Trimming pared 1 base from V and 0 bases from J, leaving 7 bases between. Looked up from germline, CDR1 is SGHTA and CDR2 is FQGNSA. CDR3 length equals 14 residues. Here the CDR3 reads CASSLEWGSYEQYF. The CDR3 DNA sequence: TGTGCCAGCAGCTTAGAGTGGGGCTCCTACGAGCAGTACTTC.

The chain recombines TRBV7-2 with TRBJ2-7; D unresolved. The CDR3 loop spans 12 amino acids. Germline V gene data show CDR1 as SGHTA and CDR2 as FQGNSA. V gave up 4 bases and J gave up 6 bases, with 10 bases separating them. The CDR3 protein is CASSSGRVEQYF. CDR3 coding DNA: TGTGCCAGCAGCTCGGGTCGGGTCGAGCAGTACTTC.

This chain connects TRBV9 to TRBJ2-1; D perhaps matches TRBD2 (5 bases). The CDR3 length is 12 residues. CDR1 and CDR2 (germline): SGDLS, YYNGEE. Trimming took off 4 bases at V and 9 bases at J, with 11 bases between the two ends. The CDR3 nucleotides read TGTGCCAGCAGCCCGACCGGGATTGAGCAGTTCTTC. Protein product: CASSPTGIEQFF.

This chain joins TRBV4-3 and TRBJ2-1, with 9 bases that match TRBD2. The CDR3 sequence is 16 residues long. Germline V gene data show CDR1 as LGHNA and CDR2 as YSLEER. Losses at the gene ends were 1 base for V and 8 bases for J; bases not matched to a gene: 9. CDR3 residues: CASSQVLLAGGHEQFF. The CDR3 nucleotides are TGCGCCAGCAGCCAAGTATTATTGGCGGGGGGGCATGAGCAGTTCTTC.

CDR3 sequence reads: CATRSARVSYQPQHF. The CDR3 coding sequence is TGTGCCACCAGGAGTGCCAGGGTGAGTTATCAGCCCCAGCATTTT. The V gene is TRBV15, the J gene TRBJ1-5, with D tentatively TRBD1 (5 bases). Germline CDR1 LNHNV, CDR2 YYDKDF (reference sequence). V lost 6 bases, J lost 5 bases, and 17 bases lay in between. There are 15 residues in the CDR3.

The chain carries TRBV28 and TRBJ1-4; D gene ambiguous. The length of the CDR3 is 15 residues. V was pared by 5 bases and J by 6 bases, with 16 bases between. Per germline, CDR1 MDHEN and CDR2 SYDVKM. The CDR3, as DNA: TGTGCCAGCAGTCGTCCATACAGTTCATATGAAAAACTGTTTTTT. It is translated as CASSRPYSSYEKLFF. Full variable domain (rest looked up from reference TRBV28 and TRBJ1-4): DVKVTQSSRYLVKRTGEKVFLECVQDMDHENMFWYRQDPGLGLRLIYFSYDVKMKEKGDIPEGYSVSREKKERFSLILESASTNQTSMYLCASSRPYSSYEKLFFGSGTQLSVL.

The chain links TRBV5-1 to TRBJ2-5; 11 nucleotides agree with TRBD2. V shed 0 bases, J shed 5 bases, and the junction held 3 bases outside the gene matches. This CDR3 has 15 residues. CDR1 SGHRS and CDR2 YFSETQ come from the germline V gene. The CDR3 loop is CASSLGLAGGETQYF. In nucleotides, the CDR3 is TGCGCCAGCAGCTTGGGGCTAGCGGGGGGCGAGACCCAGTACTTC. The full variable domain, with the rest looked up from reference TRBV5-1 and TRBJ2-5, is KAGVTQTPRYLIKTRGQQVTLSCSPISGHRSVSWYQQTPGQGLQFLFEYFSETQRNKGNFPGRFSGRQFSNSRSEMNVSTLELGDSALYLCASSLGLAGGETQYFGPGTRLLVL.

This clone was observed once. This chain uses TRBV28 with TRBJ2-7; 10 bases line up with TRBD1. The CDR3 covers 15 residues. Trimming removed 4 bases from V and 1 base from J; junction bases left unmatched: 4. The germline V gene has CDR1 MDHEN and CDR2 SYDVKM. CDR3 in DNA: TGTGCCAGCAGTTCTACGGGACAGGGGTCCTACGAGCAGTACTTC. It codes for CASSSTGQGSYEQYF. The whole variable domain, remainder taken from reference TRBV28 and TRBJ2-7, is DVKVTQSSRYLVKRTGEKVFLECVQDMDHENMFWYRQDPGLGLRLIYFSYDVKMKEKGDIPEGYSVSREKKERFSLILESASTNQTSMYLCASSSTGQGSYEQYFGPGTRLTVT.

This clone was found once. The chain couples TRBV6-1 to TRBJ1-4, with 7 bases that match TRBD1. This CDR3 is built from 13 residues. V shed 7 bases, J shed 7 bases, and the junction held 6 bases outside the gene matches. Germline V gives CDR1 MNHNS, CDR2 SASEGT. The CDR3 sequence: CASTGGTAEKLFF. The CDR3 coding sequence is TGTGCCAGCACCGGAGGGACAGCTGAAAAACTGTTTTTT.

The chain has TRBV27 and TRBJ2-4; no clear D. Germline values: CDR1 MNHEY, CDR2 SMNVEV (reference sequence). This CDR3 comprises 14 residues. Trimming removed 2 bases from V and 7 bases from J, with 12 bases in between. The CDR3 coding sequence is TGTGCCAGCAGTTTAAGGCCAGGCCGGAACATTCAGTACTTC. As protein: CASSLRPGRNIQYF.

This clone was picked up one time. This chain uses TRBV5-5 with TRBJ2-1; D not certain. V dropped 4 bases and J dropped 0 bases, with 14 bases sitting between them. This CDR3 region has 16 residues. The V gene's germline CDR1 is SGHKS and CDR2 YYEKEE (reference sequence). The CDR3 nucleotides read TGTGCCAGCAGCCCTGGGGTGCGAAGCTCCTACAATGAGCAGTTCTTC. It codes for CASSPGVRSSYNEQFF.

The rearrangement links TRBV27 to TRBJ2-5, with a weak D call TRBD1 (5 bases). Germline values: CDR1 MNHEY, CDR2 SMNVEV (reference sequence). This CDR3 has 16 residues. V shed 2 bases and J shed 7 bases, with 20 bases lying between them. The CDR3 protein is CASSLSFGAPYGTQYF. The CDR3 nucleotides read TGTGCCAGCAGTTTAAGCTTTGGGGCTCCTTACGGGACCCAGTACTTC.

The chain joins TRBV5-4 to TRBJ2-3; D is possibly TRBD2 (5 bases). The CDR3 is 14 residues long. Germline lookup yields CDR1 SGHNT and CDR2 YYREEE (reference sequence). Trimming stripped 4 bases from V and 2 bases from J, with 11 bases between. CDR3 sequence: CASSLALYTDTQYF. CDR3 nucleotides: TGTGCCAGCAGCCTAGCCCTATACACAGATACGCAGTATTTT.

The rearrangement uses TRBV5-1 and TRBJ1-1; maybe TRBD1 (6 bases). Germline loops: CDR1 SGHRS, CDR2 YFSETQ. Trimming took 7 bases from V and 1 from J, leaving 17 bases between them. The CDR3 is 15 amino acids. CDR3 DNA sequence: TGCGCCAGCGGACAATCTCAGGGGAAGAACACTGAAGCTTTCTTT. Its protein product is CASGQSQGKNTEAFF.

This chain connects TRBV21-1 to TRBJ2-1; the D call TRBD2 from the table was never checked on the DNA. TRBV21-1 is reported as a pseudogene. The CDR3 extends over 16 amino acids. The CDR3 protein is CASSKVVTSGDYGQFF. CDR3 DNA: TGTGCCAGCAGCAAAGTGGTGACTAGCGGTGATTATGGGCAGTTCTTC.

The rearrangement joins TRBV6-1 to TRBJ2-7; 7 bases agree with TRBD2. Germline V gene sequence: CDR1 MNHNS, CDR2 SASEGT. V lost 7 bases, J lost 7 bases, and 13 bases stayed unmatched. The CDR3 contains 14 residues. The CDR3 protein is CASKEASGPWEQYF. The CDR3, as DNA: TGTGCCAGCAAAGAGGCTAGCGGCCCCTGGGAGCAGTACTTC.

The J gene is TRBJ2-5, the V gene TRBV5-1, with 7 nucleotides matching TRBD1. The germline gives CDR1 SGHRS, CDR2 YFSETQ. The CDR3 covers 13 residues. V gave up 4 bases and J gave up 1 base; unmatched junction bases: 1. The CDR3 DNA reads TGCGCCAGCAGCCGGGACAGCCAAGAGACCCAGTACTTC. Amino acid sequence: CASSRDSQETQYF. The whole variable domain, remainder taken from reference TRBV5-1 and TRBJ2-5, is KAGVTQTPRYLIKTRGQQVTLSCSPISGHRSVSWYQQTPGQGLQFLFEYFSETQRNKGNFPGRFSGRQFSNSRSEMNVSTLELGDSALYLCASSRDSQETQYFGPGTRLLVL.

This chain links TRBV7-2 with TRBJ2-7, with 8 bases that match TRBD1. Germline lookup yields CDR1 SGHTA and CDR2 FQGNSA. V dropped 4 bases and J dropped 3; count of bases not matched to a gene: 11. The CDR3 is 16 residues long. CDR3 loop: CASSSRTGLIGYEQYF. CDR3 sequence (DNA): TGTGCCAGCAGCTCCAGGACAGGGTTGATCGGCTACGAGCAGTACTTC.

The CDR3 here is CAISEFSSSTGELFF. CDR3 nucleotide sequence: TGTGCCATCAGTGAGTTTAGTAGCAGCACCGGGGAGCTGTTTTTT. The chain combines TRBV10-3 with TRBJ2-2, with no clear D. Germline assignment: CDR1 ENHRY and CDR2 SYGVKD. The CDR3 runs to 15 residues. Trimming took 1 base from V and 4 from J, leaving 10 bases between them.

The chain links TRBV6-5 to TRBJ2-1; 14 bases are shared with TRBD2. CDR1 is MNHEY, CDR2 SVGAGI, per germline. J was trimmed by 11 bases and V by 5 bases; bases with no gene match: 8. This CDR3 comprises 15 residues. CDR3 sequence: CASSRAGLAGEKQFF. The CDR3 DNA sequence: TGTGCCAGCAGTCGCGCGGGACTAGCGGGAGAAAAGCAGTTCTTC.

The CDR3 loop reads CASSSGGGWGGLFF. CDR3 bases: TGTGCCAGCAGCTCGGGAGGGGGTTGGGGCGGATTGTTTTTT. The rearrangement uses TRBV27 and TRBJ1-4; D might be TRBD1 (6 bases). The CDR3 consists of 14 residues. The germline V gene encodes CDR1 MNHEY and CDR2 SMNVEV (reference sequence). V lost 6 bases and J lost 15, with 23 bases in between. The complete variable domain, with remaining parts taken from reference TRBV27 and TRBJ1-4, reads EAQVTQNPRYLITVTGKKLTVTCSQNMNHEYMSWYRQDPGLGLRQIYYSMNVEVTDKGDVPEGYKVSRKEKRNFPLILESPSPNQTSLYFCASSSGGGWGGLFFGSGTQLSVL.

The rearrangement uses TRBV6-5 and TRBJ2-2, with a tentative D call TRBD1 (5 bases). CDR3 length: 15 residues. In germline, CDR1 is MNHEY, CDR2 SVGAGI. Deletions cut 8 bases from V and 8 bases from J, with 21 bases between. Here the CDR3 reads CASVPAGQIGGELFF. Written as DNA, the CDR3 is TGTGCCAGCGTCCCGGCAGGACAAATAGGGGGGGAGCTGTTTTTT.

The chain has TRBV10-3 and TRBJ2-7; 12 bases fit TRBD2. CDR1 ENHRY and CDR2 SYGVKD come from the germline V gene. There are 17 residues in the CDR3. V gave up 0 bases and J gave up 6 bases; unmatched junction bases: 9. For the CDR3, the DNA is TGTGCCATCAGTGAGTCGGGACTAGCGGGCTCCTTCGGCGAGCAGTACTTC. Translated: CAISESGLAGSFGEQYF.

This clone was observed a single time. V gene TRBV7-8 combines with J gene TRBJ1-1; a possible D gene is TRBD1 (6 bases). V lost 4 bases and J 10 bases, leaving 16 bases between the germline ends. There are 13 residues in the CDR3. The germline gives CDR1 SGHVS, CDR2 FQNEAQ. The CDR3 DNA is TGTGCCAGCAGCTCGAACCCAGGGGAGCGAGCTTTCTTT. Its protein is CASSSNPGERAFF.

The gene calls are TRBV25-1 and TRBJ2-5; D may match TRBD1 or TRBD2 (5 bases each). Germline V CDR1 and CDR2: MGHDK, SYGVNS. The CDR3 sequence is 13 residues long. V lost 2 bases and J 7 bases, leaving 11 bases between the germline ends. CDR3 bases: TGTGCCAGCAGTGAAAAAGGGGAGTGGACCCAGTACTTC. It encodes CASSEKGEWTQYF.

The chain combines TRBV25-1 with TRBJ2-1; TRBD1 agrees at 7 bases. Trimming removed 1 base from V and 4 bases from J; junction bases left unmatched: 4. CDR3 length: 15 amino acids. Germline V gene data show CDR1 as MGHDK and CDR2 as SYGVNS. CDR3 region: CASSESGTAYNEQFF. Written as DNA, the CDR3 is TGTGCCAGCAGTGAATCTGGGACAGCATACAATGAGCAGTTCTTC. The full variable domain, its missing parts supplied by reference TRBV25-1 and TRBJ2-1, is EADIYQTPRYLVIGTGKKITLECSQTMGHDKMYWYQQDPGMELHLIHYSYGVNSTEKGDLSSESTVSRIRTEHFPLTLESARPSHTSQYLCASSESGTAYNEQFFGPGTRLTVL.

The chain is built from TRBV7-9 and TRBJ1-1, with 8 nucleotides matching TRBD1. The CDR3 covers 15 residues. CDR1 is SEHNR, CDR2 FQNEAQ, per germline (reference sequence). The V segment lost 6 bases and the J segment 4 bases; nucleotides outside the gene matches: 10. The CDR3 here is CASSERTGWVTEAFF. In nucleotides, the CDR3 is TGTGCCAGCAGTGAGAGGACAGGGTGGGTCACTGAAGCTTTCTTT.

The V call is TRBV28, the J call TRBJ1-3; the D gene is possibly TRBD1 (6 bases). The CDR3 covers 15 residues. Between the trimmed V and J ends, which lost 3 bases and 4 bases, there was a span of 13 bases. Per germline, CDR1 MDHEN and CDR2 SYDVKM. The CDR3 loop is CASSLGARSGNTIYF. CDR3 bases: TGTGCCAGCAGTTTGGGGGCCAGGTCAGGAAACACCATATATTTT. The whole variable domain, filled in from reference TRBV28 and TRBJ1-3, reads DVKVTQSSRYLVKRTGEKVFLECVQDMDHENMFWYRQDPGLGLRLIYFSYDVKMKEKGDIPEGYSVSREKKERFSLILESASTNQTSMYLCASSLGARSGNTIYFGEGSWLTVV.

The chain employs TRBV11-2 and TRBJ2-1; D might be TRBD1 or TRBD2, each matching 5 bases. V shed 4 bases and J shed 4 bases, with 17 bases lying between them. CDR1 is SGHAT, CDR2 FQNNGV, per germline. The CDR3 extends over 16 amino acids. Written as DNA, the CDR3 is TGTGCCAGCAGCTCTAAAGGGACCTTATTATACAATGAGCAGTTCTTC. It encodes CASSSKGTLLYNEQFF.